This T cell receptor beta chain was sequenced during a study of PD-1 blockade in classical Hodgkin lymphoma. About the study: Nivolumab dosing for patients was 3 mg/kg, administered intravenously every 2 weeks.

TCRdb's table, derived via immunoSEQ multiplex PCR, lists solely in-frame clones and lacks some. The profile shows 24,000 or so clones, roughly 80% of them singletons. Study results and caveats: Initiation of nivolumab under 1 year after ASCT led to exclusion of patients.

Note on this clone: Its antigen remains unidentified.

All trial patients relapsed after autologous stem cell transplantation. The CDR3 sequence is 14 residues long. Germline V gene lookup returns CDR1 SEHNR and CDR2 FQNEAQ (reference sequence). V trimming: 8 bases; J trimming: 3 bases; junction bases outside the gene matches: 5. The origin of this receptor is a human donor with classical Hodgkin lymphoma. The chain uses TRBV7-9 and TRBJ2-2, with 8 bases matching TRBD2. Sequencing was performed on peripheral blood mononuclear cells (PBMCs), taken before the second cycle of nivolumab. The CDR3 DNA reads TGTGCCAGCCGATTCGGGGGGGACACCGGGGAGCTGTTTTTT. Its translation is CASRFGGDTGELFF.